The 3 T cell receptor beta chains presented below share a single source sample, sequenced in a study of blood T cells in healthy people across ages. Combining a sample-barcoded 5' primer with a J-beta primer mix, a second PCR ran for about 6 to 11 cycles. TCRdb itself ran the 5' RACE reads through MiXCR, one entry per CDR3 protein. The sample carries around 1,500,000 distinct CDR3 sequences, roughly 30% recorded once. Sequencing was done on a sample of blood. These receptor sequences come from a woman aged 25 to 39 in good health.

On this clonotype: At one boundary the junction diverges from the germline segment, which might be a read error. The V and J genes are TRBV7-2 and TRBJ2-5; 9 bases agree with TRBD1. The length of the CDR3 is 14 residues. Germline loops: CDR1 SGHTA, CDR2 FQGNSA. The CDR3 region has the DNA TGTGCCAGCAGTCCCGAACAGGGGGCTTACGAGCAGTGCTTC. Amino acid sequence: CASSPEQGAYEQCF.

The CDR3 here is CATSDSPERTYEQYF. In DNA, the CDR3 is TGTGCCACCAGTGATTCCCCCGAGCGGACGTACGAGCAGTACTTC. V and J are TRBV24-1 and TRBJ2-7; maybe TRBD2 (5 bases). This CDR3 contains 15 residues. Germline loops: CDR1 KGHDR, CDR2 SFDVKD. Trimming stripped 2 bases from V and 4 bases from J, with 14 bases between.

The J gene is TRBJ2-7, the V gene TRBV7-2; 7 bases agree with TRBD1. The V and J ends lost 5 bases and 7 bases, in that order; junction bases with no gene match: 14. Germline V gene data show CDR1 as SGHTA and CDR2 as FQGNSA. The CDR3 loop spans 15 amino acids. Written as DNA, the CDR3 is TGTGCCAGCAGCCGACAGGGCACAGCCGCTGGGGAGCAGTACTTC. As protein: CASSRQGTAAGEQYF.